This T cell receptor (beta chain) originates from a study of blood T cell repertoires in COVID-19 (dated by TCRdb to the early 2020s). With respect to the entire study: The collaborator samples originated in the United States, Italy and Spain and spanned the acute and convalescent phases of COVID-19. The samples were drawn from the first 160 participants of the ongoing ImmuneRACE study and from 950 to 1,500 subjects provided by 6 global collaborators. The dataset comprised deeply sampled blood TCRbeta repertoires from subjects exposed to, actively infected with, or recovered from COVID-19. The prospective study material was composed of cDNA or gDNA derived from T cells, B-cell-depleted T cells, or PBMCs. The repertoires were made available in a free public database intended to serve as a resource for research on the immune response to SARS-CoV-2. The sample metadata nearly always contained a de-identified subject ID, COVID-19 status, age in years and sex. Where available, HLA class I and class II types were obtained from metadata supplied by the sample provider rather than from assay-based typing.

Whole blood was collected in K2EDTA tubes by collaborating institutions according to the institutions' own protocols. For TCRbeta analysis, collaborator samples were shipped as frozen whole blood, as isolated PBMCs, or as DNA extracted from either sample type. Study-wide findings and limitations: The quantity of clinical and demographic metadata differed by source and by participant and was supplied without curation.

In regard to this clone: The clone's antigen remains unknown. No base quality information exists; no much larger clone differs at one position.

TCRbeta CDR3 regions were amplified from genomic DNA using the immunoSEQ Assay, a bias-controlled multiplex PCR. Processing in the source paper ran as follows. Nucleated cell counts per sample were estimated from amplification of reference gene primers within the assay. To quantify the absolute abundance of each unique TCRbeta CDR3 rearrangement, sequence reads were collapsed and filtered. For each sample, productive Simpson clonality was calculated as the square root of Simpson's diversity index across productive rearrangements. TCRdb carries this immuneACCESS record with in-frame sequences only. Its versions omit some clonotypes, under half of them owing to an unresolved V gene in the studies checked, with the rest unexplained. The V and J calls and clone size were taken over from that table, and D and trimming were inferred from the DNA. In all, the sample holds 300,000 or so clones, and roughly 86% of those were seen once. About 1.7% of the sample goes to the ten largest clones.

The clonotype comes from a woman aged 45-65 years with acute or convalescent COVID-19. The material sequenced was peripheral blood.

In nucleotides, the sequence is TGTGCCAGCAGACAAAGACAGGGTCGGAATGAGCAGTTCTTC. Its translation reads: CASRQRQGRNEQFF. Here the chain combines TRBV27 and TRBJ2-1, with 7 junctional bases fitting TRBD1. The CDR3 runs 14 amino acids, cysteine and phenylalanine included. Only the CDR3 region is kept as DNA, spanning 42 bases read in frame from base 1. CDR1 and CDR2 are read off the germline V gene (reference sequence) as MNHEY and SMNVEV. Germline trimming amounts to 6 bases on V and 7 bases on J, with 9 as the count of junction bases outside the gene matches.